This passage covers 3 T cell receptor beta chains from one sample sequenced in a study of cytomegalovirus exposure and HLA in healthy donors. The PCR employed 60 Vbeta primers together with 13 Jbeta primers. Assay: immunoSEQ multiplex PCR; the TCRdb copy retains only in-frame clones and omits some. The sample consists of 130,000 to 150,000 clones, 80% to 85% of them appearing once. The sample was PBMCs. These receptors were obtained from a woman younger than 45 in good health and CMV-seronegative.

J is TRBJ2-3 and V is TRBV5-5, with 10 positions matching TRBD2. This CDR3 is built from 15 residues. The trim removed 1 base at V and 5 bases at J, leaving 4 bases unmatched. The germline CDR1 and CDR2 sequences are SGHKS and YYEKEE (reference sequence). Here the CDR3 reads CASSLLAGEVDTQYF. CDR3 nucleotide sequence: TGTGCCAGCAGCTTGCTAGCGGGAGAAGTAGATACGCAGTATTTT.

The chain combines TRBV28 with TRBJ2-3, with TRBD2 matching 13 bases. Losses at the gene ends were 6 bases for V and 9 bases for J; bases not matched to a gene: 6. Germline V gene lookup returns CDR1 MDHEN and CDR2 SYDVKM. The CDR3 runs 14 residues. The CDR3 sequence is CASSPGLAGETQYF. CDR3 bases: TGTGCCAGCAGCCCCGGACTAGCGGGAGAGACGCAGTATTTT.

The chain links TRBV7-2 to TRBJ2-6, with D hard to call. CDR1 is SGHTA, CDR2 FQGNSA, per germline. The CDR3 loop spans 16 amino acids. With 2 bases removed from V and 0 bases from J, the gap between germline ends came to 8 bases. The CDR3 loop reads CASSLTSGSGANVLTF. CDR3 DNA: TGTGCCAGCAGCTTAACTTCCGGCTCTGGGGCCAACGTCCTGACTTTC.